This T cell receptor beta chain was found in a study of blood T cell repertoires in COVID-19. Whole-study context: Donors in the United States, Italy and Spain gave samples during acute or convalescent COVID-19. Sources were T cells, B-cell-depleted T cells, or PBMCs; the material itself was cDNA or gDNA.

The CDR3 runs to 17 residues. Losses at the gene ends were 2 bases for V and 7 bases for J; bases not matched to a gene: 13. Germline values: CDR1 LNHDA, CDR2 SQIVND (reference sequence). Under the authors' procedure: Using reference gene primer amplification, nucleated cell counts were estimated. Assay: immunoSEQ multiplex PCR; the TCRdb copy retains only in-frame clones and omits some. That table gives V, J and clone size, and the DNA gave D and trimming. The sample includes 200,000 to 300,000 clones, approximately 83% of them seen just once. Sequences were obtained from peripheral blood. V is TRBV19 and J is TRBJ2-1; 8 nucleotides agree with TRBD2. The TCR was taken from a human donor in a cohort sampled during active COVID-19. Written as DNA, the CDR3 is TGTGCCAGTAGTATACGGACTAGCCCTAATACTTTTAATGAGCAGTTCTTC. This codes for CASSIRTSPNTFNEQFF.